Listed below are T cell receptor beta chains from one sample, sequenced in a study of T cell responses to AZD1222 COVID-19 vaccine. TCRdb keeps only in-frame clones here, not all; method: immunoSEQ multiplex PCR. The table records over 85,000 clones, about 89% of them present only once. The sample in question was peripheral blood, obtained on day 0 of AZD1222 vaccination. Receptor source: an adult in good health. Each CDR3 is given without its conserved first and last residue.

>TRBV12-3/TRBV12-4
ASSLGTTGYT
>TRBV5-1
ASSLTRQGAGEQY
>TRBV19
ASGGDRLNTEAF
>TRBV4-3
ASSQGTSGYNEQF
>TRBV15
ATSSRASGNTIY
>TRBV19
ASSNWRAQY
>TRBV6-5
ASSYSTGPPWDTQY
>TRBV27
ASSLRGSGELF
>TRBV6-1
ASSEGTGVSEQY
>TRBV7-3
ASSPGRNEQF
>TRBV19
ASRGQTSYNEQF
>TRBV5-1
ASSLGVNTEAF
>TRBV9
ASSIGTGGSQPQH
>TRBV5-6
ASSLLQGANSPLH
>TRBV18
ASSQQTATGVGVDGYT
>TRBV3-1/TRBV3-2
ASSQAMVGYT
>TRBV7-8
ASSLRVTPYIYGYT
>TRBV5-4
ASSYGTSGGSYNEQF
>TRBV28
ASSYAGGIGEQF
>TRBV12-3/TRBV12-4
ASSFGEGGYT
>TRBV9
ASSVAPPTSGSLEQF
>TRBV3-1/TRBV3-2
ASSLNYGYT
>TRBV7-2
ASSPQTSGVTRGELF
>TRBV5-1
ASSPGTGDGYT
>TRBV24-1
ATSDLGDRTNEQF
>TRBV6-6
ASSYGRVHEQF
>TRBV10-3
AISPGPPTNYGYT
>TRBV3-1/TRBV3-2
ASSDRGGTEAF
>TRBV28
ASNNGPIQSRPQH
>TRBV7-2
ASSFYLGGGPHEQY
>TRBV3-1/TRBV3-2
ASSPSGGSLAKNIQY
>TRBV4-3
ASSHDTGRRTEAF